This T cell receptor beta chain is from a study of response to subunit inactivated influenza vaccine. Points from the study as a whole: Researchers suggested that each seasonal influenza vaccination recruits few new T cells.

Worth noting for this clonotype: What it binds is not known.

There are 15 residues in the CDR3. Trimming left V 4 bases short and J 4 bases short, with 14 bases between. The germline CDR1 and CDR2 sequences are MNHNS and SASEGT. MiXCR, run by TCRdb on the RT-PCR reads, gives a single entry per CDR3 protein. The sample includes 650,000 to 800,000 distinct CDR3 sequences, under 20% of them seen just once. This chain uses TRBV6-1 with TRBJ2-1; tentative D call: TRBD2 (6 bases). This sequence was found in a man aged 50 or older who received an inactivated influenza vaccine. The specimen was PBMCs from blood, collected 5 days after vaccination. CDR3 nucleotide sequence: TGTGCCAGCAGTGCGGACTACAGACGGTACAATGAGCAGTTCTTC. Translated: CASSADYRRYNEQFF.